A single sample gave rise to the 10 T cell receptor beta chains below, sequenced in a study of OX40 agonist ivuxolimab in advanced cancers. The method was immunoSEQ multiplex PCR; TCRdb's version includes in-frame clones alone and lacks a portion of them. The data hold approximately 60,000 clones, with 75% to 90% observed a single time. The specimen comprised CD4+ or CD8+ T cells sorted from blood, sampled in a trial of the OX40 agonist ivuxolimab. Source of these receptors: an adult with an advanced solid tumor such as melanoma, head and neck, liver or kidney cancer.

The chain couples TRBV11-2 to TRBJ2-5; 9 bases fit TRBD2. The CDR3 is made up of 15 amino acids. Germline V gene lookup returns CDR1 SGHAT and CDR2 FQNNGV. V shed 3 bases, J shed 5 bases, and the junction held 7 bases outside the gene matches. DNA for the CDR3: TGTGCCAGCAGCTTCGGTCTAGCGGGATTTGAGACCCAGTACTTC. This gives the protein CASSFGLAGFETQYF.

This chain connects TRBV5-1 to TRBJ2-1; perhaps TRBD2 as D (6 bases). The CDR3 extends over 17 amino acids. The V end was cut by 6 bases, the J end by 0 bases, with 19 bases between. Looked up from germline, CDR1 is SGHRS and CDR2 is YFSETQ. The CDR3 sequence: CASTRGGRFRSYNEQFF. The CDR3 DNA reads TGCGCCAGCACCCGTGGGGGGAGGTTCCGCTCCTACAATGAGCAGTTCTTC.

This clone has just a few counts. The chain combines TRBV27 with TRBJ2-4; 8 bases line up with TRBD1. V was clipped by 6 bases and J by 0 bases; unmatched bases: 4. The CDR3 has 15 residues. Germline V gives CDR1 MNHEY, CDR2 SMNVEV (reference sequence). In DNA, the CDR3 is TGTGCCAGCAGGGACAGGGATCTAGCCAAAAACATTCAGTACTTC. Translation: CASRDRDLAKNIQYF.

The CDR3 is CASSSTGIHQPQHF. The CDR3 DNA sequence: TGTGCCAGCAGCTCAACAGGGATTCATCAGCCCCAGCATTTT. The chain links TRBV7-2 to TRBJ1-5, with a tentative D call TRBD1 (6 bases). Trimming cost V 4 bases and J 5 bases, with 12 bases left between them. Per the germline V gene, CDR1 is SGHTA and CDR2 is FQGNSA. This CDR3 comprises 14 residues.

The chain employs TRBV5-1 and TRBJ2-7; 7 bases align to TRBD2. The CDR3 extends over 15 amino acids. The germline CDR1 and CDR2 sequences are SGHRS and YFSETQ. Trimming took 2 bases from V and 1 from J; bases not matched to a gene: 6. The CDR3 sequence is CASSFLAGESYEQYF. The CDR3 DNA reads as TGCGCCAGCAGCTTTTTGGCGGGGGAATCCTACGAGCAGTACTTC.

This clone has just one count. This sequence joins TRBV7-2 and TRBJ1-5; D is uncertain. The ends were cut back, 6 bases at V and 3 bases at J, with 6 bases in the middle. This CDR3 has 12 amino acids. Germline V gene lookup returns CDR1 SGHTA and CDR2 FQGNSA. The CDR3 nucleotides are TGTGCCAGCAGTTCCTACAATCAGCCCCAGCATTTT. It specifies CASSSYNQPQHF.

This chain links TRBV5-1 with TRBJ2-2; TRBD1 aligns across 8 bases. The V segment lost 4 bases and the J segment 7 bases; nucleotides outside the gene matches: 9. The CDR3 has 15 amino acids. Germline assignment: CDR1 SGHRS and CDR2 YFSETQ. Here the CDR3 DNA reads TGCGCCAGCAGCAAGGACAGGGTCGACGGCGGGGAGCTGTTTTTT. Residues: CASSKDRVDGGELFF. The complete variable domain, with remaining parts taken from reference TRBV5-1 and TRBJ2-2, reads KAGVTQTPRYLIKTRGQQVTLSCSPISGHRSVSWYQQTPGQGLQFLFEYFSETQRNKGNFPGRFSGRQFSNSRSEMNVSTLELGDSALYLCASSKDRVDGGELFFGEGSRLTVL.

The V gene is TRBV7-2, the J gene TRBJ1-2; the D gene is possibly TRBD1 (6 bases). CDR3 size: 15 residues. Germline V gives CDR1 SGHTA, CDR2 FQGNSA. Trimming removed 2 bases from V and 2 bases from J, with 12 bases in between. CDR3 DNA sequence: TGTGCCAGCAGCTTATCTTTTGGACAGAACTATGGCTACACCTTC. Encoded protein: CASSLSFGQNYGYTF.

The chain employs TRBV9 and TRBJ2-5; weak D call: TRBD2 (5 bases). Germline V lookup: CDR1 SGDLS, CDR2 YYNGEE. Trimming stripped 2 bases from V and 1 base from J, with 12 bases between. The CDR3 is 15 residues long. The CDR3: CASSVQAGIQETQYF. CDR3 bases: TGTGCCAGCAGCGTTCAGGCGGGCATCCAAGAGACCCAGTACTTC.

This clone was seen more than once but under ten times. The rearrangement links TRBV6-6 to TRBJ2-7, with no clear D. V was clipped by 0 bases and J by 0 bases, with 12 bases between them. Germline V CDR1 and CDR2: MNHNY, SVGAGI (reference sequence). This CDR3 is built from 16 residues. The CDR3 region is CASSYSQHPLSYEQYF. In DNA, the CDR3 is TGTGCCAGCAGTTACTCCCAGCACCCGCTCTCCTACGAGCAGTACTTC.